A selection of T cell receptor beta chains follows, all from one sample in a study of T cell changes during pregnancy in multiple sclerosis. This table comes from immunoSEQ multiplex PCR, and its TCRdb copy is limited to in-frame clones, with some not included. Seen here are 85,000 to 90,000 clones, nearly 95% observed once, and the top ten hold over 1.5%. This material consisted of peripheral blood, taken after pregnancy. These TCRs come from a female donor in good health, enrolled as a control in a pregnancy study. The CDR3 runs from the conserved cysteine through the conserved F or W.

CDR3aa: CASKEKPHQETQYF
v_gene: TRBV19
j_gene: TRBJ2-5

CDR3aa: CASSATGFYEQYF
v_gene: TRBV28
j_gene: TRBJ2-7

CDR3aa: CASSATPPLHTGELFF
v_gene: TRBV27
j_gene: TRBJ2-2

CDR3aa: CASSFSYGQGETGELFF
v_gene: TRBV7-9
j_gene: TRBJ2-2

CDR3aa: CASSSGRASSYNEQFF
v_gene: TRBV7-9
j_gene: TRBJ2-1

CDR3aa: CASSDRGQETQYF
v_gene: TRBV11-2
j_gene: TRBJ2-5

CDR3aa: CASSSEGSSLAYEQYF
v_gene: TRBV5-1
j_gene: TRBJ2-7

CDR3aa: CASSPPGVYGYTF
v_gene: TRBV5-4
j_gene: TRBJ1-2

CDR3aa: CASSLGPRGTNEKLFF
v_gene: TRBV5-1
j_gene: TRBJ1-4

CDR3aa: CASSTPRRGWRGNEQFF
v_gene: TRBV13
j_gene: TRBJ2-1

CDR3aa: CASSARQASSYNEQFF
v_gene: TRBV27
j_gene: TRBJ2-1

CDR3aa: CASSRHGQGAASPNTGELFF
v_gene: TRBV23-1
j_gene: TRBJ2-2

CDR3aa: CASSPSTGGVVEQFF
v_gene: TRBV4-1
j_gene: TRBJ2-1

CDR3aa: CASSLRRETYNEQFF
v_gene: TRBV28
j_gene: TRBJ2-1

CDR3aa: CASSKTGDGSYNEQFF
v_gene: TRBV5-1
j_gene: TRBJ2-1

CDR3aa: CASSLRGQAYTEAFF
v_gene: TRBV7-9
j_gene: TRBJ1-1

CDR3aa: CSVEGLPTSYNEQFF
v_gene: TRBV29-1
j_gene: TRBJ2-1

CDR3aa: CASSEWTAFGETQYF
v_gene: TRBV6-1
j_gene: TRBJ2-5

CDR3aa: CASSFKGQNEQYF
v_gene: TRBV5-4
j_gene: TRBJ2-7

CDR3aa: CASSQVYFSYEQYF
v_gene: TRBV4-2
j_gene: TRBJ2-7

CDR3aa: CASSFAPLANEQFF
v_gene: TRBV11-1
j_gene: TRBJ2-1

CDR3aa: CASSFNTGELGGYTF
v_gene: TRBV5-1
j_gene: TRBJ1-2

CDR3aa: CASSGTSGRSSYNEQFF
v_gene: TRBV7-8
j_gene: TRBJ2-1

CDR3aa: CASSRDITYEQYF
v_gene: TRBV2
j_gene: TRBJ2-7

CDR3aa: CASSQEADPGVYEQYF
v_gene: TRBV4-2
j_gene: TRBJ2-7

CDR3aa: CASSETGTVADTQYF
v_gene: TRBV7-9
j_gene: TRBJ2-3

CDR3aa: CASTSGDLETGELFF
v_gene: TRBV19
j_gene: TRBJ2-2

CDR3aa: CASRDRGRNEQYF
v_gene: TRBV6-5
j_gene: TRBJ2-7

CDR3aa: CASSFVGGSEYNEQFF
v_gene: TRBV28
j_gene: TRBJ2-1

CDR3aa: CASSPGGGWDEQYF
v_gene: TRBV18
j_gene: TRBJ2-7

CDR3aa: CASSETTGLLAFF
v_gene: TRBV28
j_gene: TRBJ1-1

CDR3aa: CASSLEGGLVQETQYF
v_gene: TRBV5-1
j_gene: TRBJ2-5

CDR3aa: CASSPGTSGTGVYNEQFF
v_gene: TRBV27
j_gene: TRBJ2-1

CDR3aa: CASSPEGVSNEQFF
v_gene: TRBV6-5
j_gene: TRBJ2-1

CDR3aa: CSGDGGTDTQYF
v_gene: TRBV29-1
j_gene: TRBJ2-3

CDR3aa: CATSRVEGDVSYEQYF
v_gene: TRBV15
j_gene: TRBJ2-7

CDR3aa: CASSQVLDGPDEQFF
v_gene: TRBV4-1
j_gene: TRBJ2-1

CDR3aa: CASSWGGRQQPQHF
v_gene: TRBV2
j_gene: TRBJ1-5

CDR3aa: CASALGQWGVNEQFF
v_gene: TRBV27
j_gene: TRBJ2-1

CDR3aa: CASSESGWSYNEQFF
v_gene: TRBV6-1
j_gene: TRBJ2-1

CDR3aa: CASSPRQLGFMDEQFF
v_gene: TRBV27
j_gene: TRBJ2-1

CDR3aa: CASMISGQGWETQYF
v_gene: TRBV2
j_gene: TRBJ2-5